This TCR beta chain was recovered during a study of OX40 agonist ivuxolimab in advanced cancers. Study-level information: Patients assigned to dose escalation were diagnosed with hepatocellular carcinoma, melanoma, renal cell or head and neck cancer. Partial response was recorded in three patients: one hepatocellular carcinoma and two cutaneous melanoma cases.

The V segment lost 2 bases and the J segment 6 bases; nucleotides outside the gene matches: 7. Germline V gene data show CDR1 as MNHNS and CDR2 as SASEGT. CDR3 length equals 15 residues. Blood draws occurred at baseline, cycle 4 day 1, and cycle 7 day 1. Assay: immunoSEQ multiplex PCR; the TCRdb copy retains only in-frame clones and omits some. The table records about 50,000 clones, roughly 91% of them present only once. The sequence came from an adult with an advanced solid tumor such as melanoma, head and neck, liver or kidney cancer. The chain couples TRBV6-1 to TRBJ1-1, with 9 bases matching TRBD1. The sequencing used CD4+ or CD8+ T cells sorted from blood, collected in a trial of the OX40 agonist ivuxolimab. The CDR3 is CASSEMGTGMPEAFF. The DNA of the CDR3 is TGTGCCAGCAGTGAAATGGGGACAGGGATGCCTGAAGCTTTCTTT.